The 29 T cell receptor beta chains below all came from one sample that was sequenced in a study of blood T cell repertoires in COVID-19. Some clones are missing from TCRdb's copy, which holds only in-frame ones; the method was immunoSEQ multiplex PCR. The table lists under 95,000 clones, about 80% of them singletons, with approximately 5.7% in the top ten. Sequenced input: peripheral blood. The receptors stem from a man aged 50-60 years with active or convalescent COVID-19.

The chain carries TRBV19 and TRBJ2-2; D may be TRBD2 (6 bases). CDR3 length: 14 residues. CDR1 and CDR2 (germline): LNHDA, SQIVND (reference sequence). V was shortened by 8 bases and J by 3 bases, with 13 bases between the two germline ends. The CDR3 spells CASGGKVDTGELFF. For the CDR3, the DNA is TGTGCCAGTGGAGGGAAGGTGGACACCGGGGAGCTGTTTTTT.

DNA of the CDR3: TGTGCCAGCAGTTACTCGTGGACAGGGAACTATGGCTACACCTTC. It is translated as CASSYSWTGNYGYTF. The chain joins TRBV6-2 or TRBV6-3 to TRBJ1-2; 8 bases agree with TRBD1. Germline loops: CDR1 MNHEY, CDR2 SVGEGT. The V segment lost 0 bases and the J segment 2 bases; nucleotides outside the gene matches: 2. CDR3 length: 15 amino acids.

The chain couples TRBV9 to TRBJ1-1; 9 bases match TRBD1. CDR1 is SGDLS, CDR2 YYNGEE, per germline. The CDR3 spans 13 residues. Germline trimming cut 4 bases from V and 11 bases from J; bases unmatched to any gene: 9. The CDR3 DNA follows: TGTGCCAGCAGCCCGAGGGGACAGGGTGCCGCTTTCTTT. This codes for CASSPRGQGAAFF. Full variable domain (outside the CDR3, taken from reference TRBV9 and TRBJ1-1): DSGVTQTPKHLITATGQRVTLRCSPRSGDLSVYWYQQSLDQGLQFLIQYYNGEERAKGNILERFSAQQFPDLHSELNLSSLELGDSALYFCASSPRGQGAAFFGQGTRLTVV.

This clone was seen a single time. V and J are TRBV5-4 and TRBJ2-5; 8 bases line up with TRBD1. The length of the CDR3 is 15 residues. Germline values: CDR1 SGHNT, CDR2 YYREEE (reference sequence). Losses at the gene ends were 2 bases for V and 2 bases for J; bases not matched to a gene: 5. The CDR3 bases are TGTGCCAGCAGCTTAGGCGGACAGGGTCAAGAGACCCAGTACTTC. This sequence encodes CASSLGGQGQETQYF.

The rearrangement joins TRBV5-1 to TRBJ2-1; a weak D match, TRBD2 (6 bases). Germline lookup yields CDR1 SGHRS and CDR2 YFSETQ. The CDR3 extends over 11 amino acids. V gave up 8 bases and J gave up 10 bases, with 13 bases separating them. The CDR3 is CASGQAGEQFF. CDR3 coding DNA: TGCGCCAGTGGGCAGGCGGGGGAGCAGTTCTTC. Based on the CDR3 plus reference TRBV5-1 and TRBJ2-1, the full variable domain is KAGVTQTPRYLIKTRGQQVTLSCSPISGHRSVSWYQQTPGQGLQFLFEYFSETQRNKGNFPGRFSGRQFSNSRSEMNVSTLELGDSALYLCASGQAGEQFFGPGTRLTVL.

J is TRBJ1-4 and V is TRBV5-1; possibly TRBD1 for D (6 bases). CDR1 is SGHRS, CDR2 YFSETQ, per germline. The CDR3 contains 16 residues. Trimming removed 0 bases from V and 6 bases from J, with 15 bases in between. The CDR3 DNA follows: TGCGCCAGCAGCTTGGATCGTCAGGGGAGGGATGAAAAACTGTTTTTT. It yields the protein CASSLDRQGRDEKLFF.

The chain combines TRBV9 with TRBJ1-2, with D possibly TRBD1 on 5 matching bases. CDR3 size: 15 residues. The ends were cut back, 4 bases at V and 4 bases at J, with 17 bases in the middle. In germline, CDR1 is SGDLS, CDR2 YYNGEE. The CDR3 bases are TGTGCCAGCAGCCAGGAGGGCGAGGGGTTCTATGGCTACACCTTC. It encodes CASSQEGEGFYGYTF.

This clone was counted a single time. This sequence joins TRBV5-3 and TRBJ2-7; no clear D. TRBV5-3 is an ORF, with its function uncertain. Trimming took 2 bases from V and 1 from J, leaving 4 bases between them. The CDR3 spans 12 residues. The CDR3 DNA is TGTGCCAGAAGCTTTAAATCCTACGAGCAGTACTTC. It specifies CARSFKSYEQYF.

The V call is TRBV29-1, the J call TRBJ1-2; D perhaps matches TRBD1 (5 bases). Trimming left V 6 bases short and J 7 bases short, with 18 bases between. The CDR3 spans 13 residues. Germline V gene sequence: CDR1 SQVTM, CDR2 ANQGSEA. CDR3 region: CSVAEAGSGGYTF. For the CDR3, the DNA is TGCAGCGTCGCCGAGGCAGGGTCGGGTGGCTACACCTTC.

V usage is TRBV6-5 and J usage is TRBJ1-6; D not certain. This CDR3 has 15 amino acids. Deletions cut 2 bases from V and 0 bases from J, with 5 bases between. Per the germline V gene, CDR1 is MNHEY and CDR2 is SVGAGI. The CDR3, as DNA: TGTGCCAGCAGTTACCGGAGCTCCTATAATTCACCCCTCCACTTT. The encoded protein is CASSYRSSYNSPLHF.

The table lists this clone with a count of one. This chain connects TRBV15 to TRBJ2-1; D not certain. This CDR3 is built from 11 residues. Deletions cut 8 bases from V and 6 bases from J, with 8 bases between. Germline lookup yields CDR1 LNHNV and CDR2 YYDKDF (reference sequence). The CDR3 coding sequence is TGTGCCACCGGCCTCCTCAATGAGCAGTTCTTC. Amino acid sequence: CATGLLNEQFF.

V usage is TRBV19 and J usage is TRBJ2-5, with D maybe TRBD1 (7 bases). Between the trimmed V and J ends, which lost 3 bases and 2 bases, there was a span of 13 bases. Germline lookup yields CDR1 LNHDA and CDR2 SQIVND (reference sequence). This CDR3 region has 15 residues. The CDR3 DNA reads TGTGCCAGTAGTATGTTGCAGGGGGGTCAAGAGACCCAGTACTTC. Residues: CASSMLQGGQETQYF.

The rearrangement uses TRBV5-5 and TRBJ1-5; a possible D gene is TRBD1 (5 bases). Germline loops: CDR1 SGHKS, CDR2 YYEKEE (reference sequence). The CDR3 consists of 13 residues. V gave up 3 bases and J gave up 5 bases, with 9 bases separating them. The CDR3 loop reads CASSSGGDQPQHF. The CDR3 nucleotides are TGTGCCAGCAGCTCTGGGGGGGATCAGCCCCAGCATTTT. Together with reference TRBV5-5 and TRBJ1-5, the CDR3 gives the full variable domain: DAGVTQSPTHLIKTRGQQVTLRCSPISGHKSVSWYQQVLGQGPQFIFQYYEKEERGRGNFPDRFSARQFPNYSSELNVNALLLGDSALYLCASSSGGDQPQHFGDGTRLSIL.

The chain recombines TRBV5-7 with TRBJ1-5; 7 bases map to TRBD1. TRBV5-7 is reported as an ORF; its role is uncertain. V dropped 4 bases and J dropped 2; count of bases not matched to a gene: 6. The CDR3 contains 15 residues. The CDR3 sequence: CASSNSDRGNQPQHF. DNA for the CDR3: TGTGCCAGCAGCAACTCCGACAGGGGCAATCAGCCCCAGCATTTT.

The rearrangement joins TRBV6-5 to TRBJ1-2; 7 nucleotides match TRBD1. This CDR3 is 14 amino acids long. From germline, CDR1 is MNHEY and CDR2 SVGAGI. With 2 bases clipped from V and 4 bases from J, the junction kept 4 bases outside the gene matches. The CDR3 loop reads CASSYLGGGYGYTF. CDR3 sequence (DNA): TGTGCCAGCAGTTACCTAGGGGGCGGCTATGGCTACACCTTC.

This clone has only a few counts. The V call is TRBV27, the J call TRBJ1-5, with D perhaps matching TRBD1 (6 bases). Deletions cut 1 base from V and 2 bases from J, with 12 bases between. The germline V gene has CDR1 MNHEY and CDR2 SMNVEV (reference sequence). The CDR3 runs to 16 residues. DNA for the CDR3: TGTGCCAGCAGTTTATTGGGGGGGGCAGGCAATCAGCCCCAGCATTTT. Protein product: CASSLLGGAGNQPQHF.

This sequence joins TRBV5-1 and TRBJ1-4, with a weak D call TRBD1 (6 bases). V lost 5 bases and J lost 9, with 20 bases in between. The germline V gene has CDR1 SGHRS and CDR2 YFSETQ. The CDR3 totals 15 residues. The CDR3 loop reads CASSPGTGQTKKLFF. DNA of the CDR3: TGCGCCAGCAGTCCCGGGACCGGACAGACGAAAAAACTGTTTTTT.

The V and J genes are TRBV7-6 and TRBJ2-5, with 9 bases matching TRBD1. Germline loops: CDR1 SGHVS, CDR2 FNYEAQ. J gave up 2 bases and V 2 bases, and 9 bases lay outside the gene matches. There are 17 residues in the CDR3. CDR3 bases: TGTGCCAGCAGCTTACCCGAACAGGGGGCGGGTCAAGAGACCCAGTACTTC. It translates to CASSLPEQGAGQETQYF.

The chain combines TRBV9 with TRBJ2-2; 12 bases are a match to TRBD1. The germline V gene encodes CDR1 SGDLS and CDR2 YYNGEE. V lost 4 bases and J lost 5; bases outside the gene matches: 12. The CDR3 extends over 18 amino acids. DNA of the CDR3: TGTGCCAGCAGCCCCCGGGGGGACAGGGGGCCGGAGACCGGGGAGCTGTTTTTT. Its translation is CASSPRGDRGPETGELFF.

The chain recombines TRBV5-8 with TRBJ1-2; a weak D match, TRBD1 (6 bases). Between the trimmed V and J ends, which lost 0 bases and 5 bases, there was a span of 17 bases. CDR3 length: 16 residues. Germline CDR1 is SGHTS and CDR2 is YDEGEE. CDR3: CASSLGVHRARYGYTF. In DNA, the CDR3 is TGTGCCAGCAGCTTGGGTGTTCACAGGGCACGGTATGGCTACACCTTC. Full variable domain (rest looked up from reference TRBV5-8 and TRBJ1-2): EAGVTQSPTHLIKTRGQQATLRCSPISGHTSVYWYQQALGLGLQFLLWYDEGEERNRGNFPPRFSGRQFPNYSSELNVNALELEDSALYLCASSLGVHRARYGYTFGSGTRLTVV.

The rearrangement uses TRBV6-5 and TRBJ2-5; no clear D gene. The CDR3 contains 12 residues. V dropped 2 bases and J dropped 7 bases, with 8 bases sitting between them. Germline V gene data show CDR1 as MNHEY and CDR2 as SVGAGI. In nucleotides, the CDR3 is TGTGCCAGCAGTTACCGAGGTGGGACCCAGTACTTC. This gives the protein CASSYRGGTQYF.

The chain recombines TRBV6-1 with TRBJ2-1; TRBD2 matches at 7 bases. Trimming removed 0 bases from V and 1 base from J; junction bases left unmatched: 0. The germline gives CDR1 MNHNS, CDR2 SASEGT. The CDR3 covers 15 residues. The CDR3: CASSEASGSYNEQFF. The CDR3 DNA reads as TGTGCCAGCAGTGAAGCTAGCGGGTCCTACAATGAGCAGTTCTTC.

This sequence joins TRBV5-1 and TRBJ1-3; 7 nucleotides line up with TRBD1. J lost 2 bases, V lost 4 bases, and 6 bases had no gene match. CDR1 is SGHRS and CDR2 is YFSETQ in the germline V gene. The CDR3 consists of 15 residues. For the CDR3, the DNA is TGCGCCAGCAGCAGTGGACAGGTCCCTGGAAACACCATATATTTT. It is translated as CASSSGQVPGNTIYF.

This chain joins TRBV7-7 and TRBJ2-7; D might be TRBD2 (6 bases). CDR1 is SSHAT, CDR2 FNYEAQ, per germline (reference sequence). The CDR3 totals 9 residues. Deletions cut 11 bases from V and 5 bases from J, with 7 bases between. The CDR3 region is CARGDEQYF. CDR3 bases: TGTGCCCGCGGGGACGAGCAGTACTTC.

V is TRBV12-5 and J is TRBJ1-2; the match to TRBD1 covers 10 bases. The germline V gene has CDR1 LGHNT and CDR2 FRNRAP. V was clipped by 4 bases and J by 7 bases; unmatched bases: 0. The CDR3 totals 12 residues. As DNA, the CDR3 is TGTGCTAGTGGTTGGGACAGGGGTGGCTACACCTTC. Its translation: CASGWDRGGYTF. Together with reference TRBV12-5 and TRBJ1-2, the CDR3 gives the full variable domain: DARVTQTPRHKVTEMGQEVTMRCQPILGHNTVFWYRQTMMQGLELLAYFRNRAPLDDSGMPKDRFSAEMPDATLATLKIQPSEPRDSAVYFCASGWDRGGYTFGSGTRLTVV.

The chain joins TRBV6-1 to TRBJ1-1, with D possibly TRBD1 on 5 matching bases. The germline CDR1 and CDR2 sequences are MNHNS and SASEGT. The CDR3 is 14 amino acids. V lost 2 bases, J lost 7 bases, and 14 bases lay in between. CDR3 region: CASSETAGHREAFF. CDR3 nucleotide sequence: TGTGCCAGCAGTGAAACAGCAGGACACCGTGAAGCTTTCTTT.

The chain is built from TRBV6-1 and TRBJ2-3, with a weak D call TRBD1 (6 bases). Germline assignment: CDR1 MNHNS and CDR2 SASEGT. The germline V and J ends were trimmed by 2 bases and 2 bases, with 11 bases remaining between them. The CDR3 is 15 amino acids. The CDR3 protein is CASSEKGVNTDTQYF. The CDR3 DNA reads TGTGCCAGCAGTGAAAAGGGGGTTAACACAGATACGCAGTATTTT.

The chain is built from TRBV11-3 and TRBJ2-5; 9 nucleotides match TRBD2. J gave up 4 bases and V 1 base, and 13 bases lay outside the gene matches. CDR1 is SGHNT and CDR2 is YENEEA in the germline V gene. The CDR3 loop spans 18 amino acids. CDR3 nucleotides: TGTGCCAGCAGCTTAGGATTGAGGAGGACTAGCGCGGGAGAGACCCAGTACTTC. It translates to CASSLGLRRTSAGETQYF.

The V call is TRBV6-2 or TRBV6-3, the J call TRBJ2-7; 10 bases are shared with TRBD1. CDR1 MNHEY and CDR2 SVGEGT come from the germline V gene. The length of the CDR3 is 15 residues. Trimming removed 2 bases from V and 1 base from J; junction bases left unmatched: 2. The CDR3 DNA follows: TGTGCCAGCAGTTACCTGGACAGGGGGTCCTACGAGCAGTACTTC. It codes for CASSYLDRGSYEQYF.